These 11 T cell receptor beta chains were sequenced from one sample in a study of beta chain features in type 1 diabetes. The study reverse transcribed the entire isolated RNA, so it sequenced expressed TCRB transcripts. TCRdb keeps only in-frame clones here, not all; method: immunoSEQ multiplex PCR. This table has about 360,000 clones, around an eighth appearing once. Sequenced sample: naive CD4+ T cells from blood. These TCRs come from a man aged 18-30 years in good health.

This clone turned up a few times. This chain uses TRBV4-1 with TRBJ2-7, with unresolved D. V lost 2 bases, J lost 0 bases, and 8 bases lay in between. The CDR3 contains 14 residues. CDR1 is MGHRA, CDR2 YSYEKL, per germline. The CDR3 here is CASSQPTSSYEQYF. The CDR3 nucleotides are TGCGCCAGCAGCCAACCTACTTCCTCCTACGAGCAGTACTTC.

To note about this clone: The junction does not match germline at one end; this may be a read error. The genes are TRBV2 and TRBJ1-4; D unresolved. This CDR3 region has 9 residues. The V gene's germline CDR1 is SNHLY and CDR2 FYNNEI. This CDR3 reads CASGFAQVF. The DNA of the CDR3 is TGTGCCAGCGGATTCGCGCAGGTTTTT.

The chain has TRBV5-4 and TRBJ2-3, with 8 bases that match TRBD2. Germline V gene data show CDR1 as SGHNT and CDR2 as YYREEE (reference sequence). The CDR3 length is 15 residues. With V trimmed by 5 bases and J by 1 base, 6 bases remained unmatched. CDR3 loop: CASRQAGVGTDTQYF. The CDR3 bases are TGTGCCAGCAGACAAGCGGGAGTGGGCACAGATACGCAGTATTTT.

This clone occurred many times. The gene calls are TRBV13 and TRBJ1-5; 10 nucleotides match TRBD1. The junction had 5 bases not matched to a gene; V was cut back by 0 bases and J by 9 bases. The germline V gene encodes CDR1 PRHDT and CDR2 FYEKMQ (reference sequence). This CDR3 is 15 amino acids long. The CDR3 DNA reads TGTGCCAGCAGCTTAGGCGGGACAGGGGCATGGCCCCAGCATTTT. It specifies CASSLGGTGAWPQHF.

This clone showed up just a few times. CDR3 residues: CAWSVRFGAGGSYEQYF. CDR3 DNA: TGTGCCTGGAGTGTAAGGTTTGGGGCCGGGGGCTCCTACGAGCAGTACTTC. The chain uses TRBV30 and TRBJ2-7; possible D gene TRBD2, 6 bases. Per the germline V gene, CDR1 is GTSNPN and CDR2 is SVGIG (reference sequence). The CDR3 runs 17 residues. V was cut by 0 bases and J by 0 bases, with 18 bases left in between. Based on the CDR3 plus reference TRBV30 and TRBJ2-7, the full variable domain is SQTIHQWPATLVQPVGSPLSLECTVEGTSNPNLYWYRQAAGRGLQLLFYSVGIGQISSEVPQNLSASRPQDRQFILSSKKLLLSDSGFYLCAWSVRFGAGGSYEQYFGPGTRLTVT.

This clone has a handful of counts. The CDR3 spells CASKYRDRDFF. Written as DNA, the CDR3 is TGTGCCAGCAAATACCGGGACAGGGATTTCTTC. The chain recombines TRBV2 with TRBJ2-1; 9 bases line up with TRBD1. The CDR3 spans 11 residues. Germline CDR1 and CDR2: SNHLY and FYNNEI. J was trimmed by 16 bases and V by 7 bases; bases with no gene match: 8.

The chain has TRBV2 and TRBJ1-5; 7 bases map to TRBD1. V lost 9 bases, J lost 7 bases, and 9 bases stayed unmatched. Germline CDR1 and CDR2: SNHLY and FYNNEI. The length of the CDR3 is 13 residues. CDR3 DNA sequence: TGTGCCAGTCATACAGGGGTACAACAGCCCCAGCATTTT. It encodes CASHTGVQQPQHF.

This chain joins TRBV28 and TRBJ2-1; TRBD2 agrees at 7 bases. V lost 5 bases and J lost 2; bases outside the gene matches: 6. Germline CDR1 and CDR2: MDHEN and SYDVKM. The CDR3 runs 15 residues. CDR3 bases: TGTGCCAGCAGTCCAGCGGGATCCGCCTACAATGAGCAGTTCTTC. Translating it yields CASSPAGSAYNEQFF.

In this sample, this clone turned up a few times. This chain links TRBV7-2 with TRBJ2-4; 10 bases map to TRBD1. CDR1 and CDR2 from the germline V gene are SGHTA and FQGNSA. J was trimmed by 1 base and V by 7 bases; bases with no gene match: 7. The CDR3 is 16 amino acids. This CDR3 reads CASTGQGSSAKNIQYF. The CDR3 bases are TGTGCCAGCACGGGACAGGGGTCAAGCGCCAAAAACATTCAGTACTTC.

This clone was detected a few times. This rearrangement joins TRBV19 to TRBJ2-1, with 9 bases fitting TRBD1. Germline V gene sequence: CDR1 LNHDA, CDR2 SQIVND (reference sequence). CDR3 length: 14 residues. Trimming removed 6 bases from V and 8 bases from J; junction bases left unmatched: 8. CDR3 residues: CASSPGQGFDEQFF. CDR3 sequence (DNA): TGTGCCAGTAGCCCGGGACAGGGTTTCGATGAGCAGTTCTTC.

The table lists this clone with many counts. This same CDR3 is encoded by further DNA sequences in the sample. The rearrangement uses TRBV5-4 and TRBJ2-3; no clear D. The germline CDR1 and CDR2 sequences are SGHNT and YYREEE (reference sequence). With 4 bases removed from V and 5 bases from J, the gap between germline ends came to 5 bases. The CDR3 length is 11 residues. CDR3 DNA: TGTGCCAGCAGCCGCGGAGATACGCAGTATTTT. Its translation: CASSRGDTQYF.